The 23 T cell receptor beta chains given below trace back to one sample, sequenced in a study of regulatory T cells in long-lasting Graves disease. Indicated time point: persistent/refractory GD, antithyroid drugs over 5 years with positive TRAb. Extracted PBMC RNA gave rise to the TCR library. Investigators prepared the TCR beta libraries by applying iRepertoire HTBI primers and Arm-PCR of CDR3 regions. TCRdb reanalysed the multiplex PCR reads using MiXCR and keeps one entry per CDR3 protein. Of a few hundred thousand distinct CDR3 sequences in the sample, 23% were seen once. This sample comprised peripheral blood mononuclear cells (PBMCs), obtained when the disease was refractory, from a patient treated with antithyroid drugs. Receptors originate from a woman in her forties with Graves disease.

This clonotype has at least ten counts. The chain employs TRBV20-1 and TRBJ1-6, with D perhaps TRBD1 (5 bases). Germline assignment: CDR1 DFQATT and CDR2 SNEGSKA (reference sequence). V lost 1 base, J lost 9 bases, and 10 bases lay in between. CDR3 length equals 13 residues. CDR3 region: CSARVGASSPLHF. The CDR3 nucleotides are TGCAGTGCTAGAGTAGGGGCTAGTTCACCCCTCCACTTT.

There are a few counts of this clonotype. The chain links TRBV5-1 to TRBJ2-7, with 7 bases identical to TRBD1. Germline V gene lookup returns CDR1 SGHRS and CDR2 YFSETQ. The CDR3 contains 14 residues. The J segment lost 5 bases and the V segment lost 3 bases, leaving 8 bases of the junction unmatched. CDR3 DNA: TGCGCCAGCAGCTCGACAGGGATCGTGCACGAGCAGTACTTC. Amino acid sequence: CASSSTGIVHEQYF.

There are many counts of this clonotype. The chain is built from TRBV28 and TRBJ1-5, with D perhaps matching TRBD1 (5 bases). The CDR3 is 16 amino acids. CDR1 MDHEN and CDR2 SYDVKM come from the germline V gene. V was clipped by 2 bases and J by 6 bases, with 17 bases between them. This CDR3 reads CASSLSRIPGGQPQHF. In nucleotides, the CDR3 is TGTGCCAGCAGTTTAAGTAGGATTCCTGGGGGTCAGCCCCAGCATTTT.

This rearrangement joins TRBV5-1 to TRBJ2-7; 7 bases match TRBD2. Per germline, CDR1 SGHRS and CDR2 YFSETQ. Trimming removed 2 bases from V and 4 bases from J; junction bases left unmatched: 6. This CDR3 has 14 amino acids. Here the CDR3 DNA reads TGCGCCAGCAGCTTCGGAAGGACTAGATACGAGCAGTACTTC. It translates to CASSFGRTRYEQYF.

V is TRBV30 and J is TRBJ1-2, with TRBD1 identical over 7 bases. The trim removed 1 base at V and 4 bases at J, leaving 9 bases unmatched. This CDR3 is 15 amino acids long. Germline V gives CDR1 GTSNPN, CDR2 SVGIG (reference sequence). The CDR3 protein is CAWSGLPGQSYGYTF. CDR3 nucleotide sequence: TGTGCCTGGAGTGGCCTCCCGGGACAGTCCTATGGCTACACCTTC. The variable domain in full, completed from reference TRBV30 and TRBJ1-2, reads SQTIHQWPATLVQPVGSPLSLECTVEGTSNPNLYWYRQAAGRGLQLLFYSVGIGQISSEVPQNLSASRPQDRQFILSSKKLLLSDSGFYLCAWSGLPGQSYGYTFGSGTRLTVV.

This clonotype has a count of ten or more. CDR3: CASTRNTGELFF. CDR3 nucleotides: TGTGCCAGCACAAGGAACACCGGGGAGCTGTTTTTT. The gene calls are TRBV6-1 and TRBJ2-2; no reliable D call. Germline V gene data show CDR1 as MNHNS and CDR2 as SASEGT. There are 12 residues in the CDR3. V shed 7 bases and J shed 1 base, with 4 bases lying between them.

The rearrangement joins TRBV7-8 to TRBJ2-7; unclear D gene. Germline V gene data show CDR1 as SGHVS and CDR2 as FQNEAQ. This CDR3 has 14 amino acids. V lost 6 bases and J 4 bases, leaving 16 bases between the germline ends. CDR3 nucleotides: TGTGCCAGCAGAACCCTCCCCGCCGGATACGAGCAGTACTTC. It encodes CASRTLPAGYEQYF.

The sample holds many counts of this clonotype. This sequence joins TRBV2 and TRBJ2-3; 13 positions match TRBD2. Germline CDR1 is SNHLY and CDR2 is FYNNEI. The CDR3 totals 20 residues. V trimming: 6 bases; J trimming: 0 bases; junction bases outside the gene matches: 15. CDR3 sequence reads: CASSERLAGGPKASTDTQYF. DNA of the CDR3: TGTGCCAGCAGCGAGAGACTAGCGGGAGGACCCAAAGCTAGCACAGATACGCAGTATTTT.

This clonotype was detected ten times or more. The J gene is TRBJ1-6, the V gene TRBV2; the D is unclear. The CDR3 extends over 13 amino acids. Germline V gene data show CDR1 as SNHLY and CDR2 as FYNNEI. Trimming pared 7 bases from V and 9 bases from J, leaving 13 bases between. Written as DNA, the CDR3 is TGTGCCAGCATAAGGGCCCGGGCTTCACCCCTCCACTTT. The encoded protein is CASIRARASPLHF.

About this clonotype: Being one base from a much bigger clone, this may be a read error. The rearrangement links TRBV6-1 to TRBJ1-1; 7 positions agree with TRBD1. V dropped 5 bases and J dropped 3; count of bases not matched to a gene: 9. This CDR3 is 15 amino acids long. Germline CDR1 and CDR2: MNHNS and SASEGT. DNA of the CDR3: TGTGCCAGCAGTAACAGGGGAGGACTCGACACTGAAGCTTTCTTT. Translation gives CASSNRGGLDTEAFF.

CDR3 sequence: CASSIRGRGSYSNQPQHF. The DNA for the CDR3 is TGTGCCAGTAGTATTAGAGGCAGGGGCTCTTATAGCAATCAGCCCCAGCATTTT. This chain links TRBV19 with TRBJ1-5, with D possibly TRBD1 on 6 matching bases. CDR1 and CDR2 from the germline V gene are LNHDA and SQIVND (reference sequence). V shed 3 bases and J shed 0 bases, with 18 bases lying between them. This CDR3 contains 18 residues.

The table lists this clonotype with a few counts. This rearrangement joins TRBV6-1 to TRBJ2-7, with D possibly matching TRBD2 (5 bases). This CDR3 has 14 residues. Trimming removed 6 bases at V and 1 base at J, with 13 bases between. Germline V gene lookup returns CDR1 MNHNS and CDR2 SASEGT. The CDR3 here is CASRRRGFSYEQYF. CDR3 DNA: TGTGCCAGCAGACGGCGCGGGTTTTCCTACGAGCAGTACTTC.

This clonotype was counted many times. The V and J genes are TRBV29-1 and TRBJ2-2; no clear D. The V end was cut by 4 bases, the J end by 0 bases, with 9 bases between. Germline assignment: CDR1 SQVTM and CDR2 ANQGSEA. The CDR3 totals 14 residues. The CDR3 nucleotides read TGCAGCGTTGTTCGCCATCCGAACACCGGGGAGCTGTTTTTT. Translated, it gives CSVVRHPNTGELFF.

This chain's CDR3 is CASSSERFPGELFF. Written as DNA, the CDR3 is TGCGCCAGCAGCTCAGAAAGATTCCCCGGGGAGCTGTTTTTT. This sequence joins TRBV5-1 and TRBJ2-2; D gene unclear. The CDR3 has 14 amino acids. Germline V gives CDR1 SGHRS, CDR2 YFSETQ. Trimming stripped 3 bases from V and 6 bases from J, with 12 bases between. The full variable domain, rest sourced from reference TRBV5-1 and TRBJ2-2, is KAGVTQTPRYLIKTRGQQVTLSCSPISGHRSVSWYQQTPGQGLQFLFEYFSETQRNKGNFPGRFSGRQFSNSRSEMNVSTLELGDSALYLCASSSERFPGELFFGEGSRLTVL.

This clonotype showed up many times. The chain combines TRBV7-2 with TRBJ2-7, with TRBD2 as a possible D gene (6 bases). This CDR3 has 12 residues. Germline V lookup: CDR1 SGHTA, CDR2 FQGNSA. Deletions cut 5 bases from V and 4 bases from J, with 9 bases between. The CDR3 is CASSRSGYEQYF. The DNA of the CDR3 is TGTGCCAGCAGCCGAAGCGGGTACGAGCAGTACTTC.

This clonotype was seen a single time. This chain connects TRBV7-3 to TRBJ2-6; D may be TRBD1 or TRBD2 (5 bases each). CDR3 size: 17 residues. In germline, CDR1 is SGHTA, CDR2 FQGTGA. Trimming stripped 0 bases from V and 4 bases from J, with 13 bases between. The CDR3 sequence is CASSLTYGGAGANVLTF. CDR3 nucleotide sequence: TGTGCCAGCAGCTTAACTTATGGGGGAGCGGGGGCCAACGTCCTGACTTTC.

The CDR3 loop is CASSLGQENTGELFF. CDR3 DNA: TGCGCCAGCAGCTTGGGACAGGAAAACACCGGGGAGCTGTTTTTT. This chain uses TRBV5-1 with TRBJ2-2; a weak D match, TRBD1 (6 bases). Germline lookup yields CDR1 SGHRS and CDR2 YFSETQ. This CDR3 contains 15 residues. Trimming took off 0 bases at V and 2 bases at J, with 8 bases between the two ends.

In the case of this clonotype: It is likely a read error: a sequence one base away is far more abundant. The chain has TRBV28 and TRBJ2-1; 10 nucleotides line up with TRBD1. V lost 6 bases to trimming and J lost 10 bases; unmatched junction nucleotides: 9. CDR1 is MDHEN, CDR2 SYDVKM, per germline. CDR3 length equals 14 residues. The CDR3 region is CASRTGGASYEQFF. The CDR3 DNA is TGTGCCAGCAGGACAGGGGGCGCGTCCTACGAGCAGTTCTTC.

The gene calls are TRBV12-3 or TRBV12-4 and TRBJ2-2; 9 bases are shared with TRBD2. The V segment lost 2 bases and the J segment 3 bases; nucleotides outside the gene matches: 4. This CDR3 has 16 amino acids. The CDR3 DNA reads as TGTGCCAGCAGTTTATTAGCGGGAGAATACACCGGGGAGCTGTTTTTT. Its translation is CASSLLAGEYTGELFF.

This clonotype was counted at least ten times. This chain links TRBV12-3 or TRBV12-4 with TRBJ1-3; D may be TRBD1 (6 bases). The ends were cut back, 7 bases at V and 5 bases at J, with 15 bases in the middle. The CDR3 totals 14 residues. The CDR3 loop is CASTGAARRNTIYF. In DNA, the CDR3 is TGTGCCAGCACAGGGGCTGCGCGAAGAAACACCATATATTTT.

For this clonotype: The CDR3 ends on some other residue instead of the conserved phenylalanine or tryptophan, so this is likely a read error. This chain links TRBV7-6 with TRBJ2-5; D not certain. Germline CDR1 is SGHVS and CDR2 is FNYEAQ. The CDR3 contains 11 residues. Trimming stripped 3 bases from V and 2 bases from J, with 1 base between. For the CDR3, the DNA is TGTGCCAGCAGCTTGCAAGAGACCCAGTACCTC. This encodes CASSLQETQYL.

This clonotype was recorded many times. V gene TRBV10-3 combines with J gene TRBJ2-7; 8 bases agree with TRBD1. V trimming: 0 bases; J trimming: 5 bases; junction bases outside the gene matches: 6. The germline V gene encodes CDR1 ENHRY and CDR2 SYGVKD. The CDR3 consists of 15 residues. CDR3 region: CAISESPTGVNEQYF. CDR3 nucleotides: TGTGCCATCAGTGAGTCCCCGACAGGGGTGAACGAGCAGTACTTC.

This clonotype was seen only once. The chain recombines TRBV29-1 with TRBJ2-1, with D perhaps TRBD1 or TRBD2 (5 bases each). The germline V gene has CDR1 SQVTM and CDR2 ANQGSEA. The ends were cut back, 8 bases at V and 4 bases at J, with 18 bases in the middle. The CDR3 is 14 amino acids. Here the CDR3 DNA reads TGCAGCATTCGGACCCGGGACGGGTACAATGAGCAGTTCTTC. It specifies CSIRTRDGYNEQFF.